The source of this T cell receptor (beta chain) is a study of cytomegalovirus exposure and HLA in healthy donors. This clone was observed a few times. As yet, its antigen is unknown. Study-wide findings and caveats: According to a later analysis, most TCR beta chains associated with CMV appeared HLA-restricted. Other equally common chains were less clonally expanded than HLA-associated TCR beta chains, a later analysis showed. A classifier reportedly called cytomegalovirus status with high sensitivity and specificity. Indistinguishable V segments such as TRBV6-2 and TRBV6-3 were excluded.

Primers for the PCR totalled 60 Vbeta and 13 Jbeta. The repertoire was sequenced with immunoSEQ multiplex PCR; TCRdb's copy has only in-frame clones and lacks some. The repertoire holds 150,000 to 200,000 clones, with roughly 84% as singletons. CDR1 and CDR2 from the germline V gene are SGHDT and YYEEEE. The CDR3 length is 14 residues. V was shortened by 0 bases and J by 4 bases, with 10 bases between the two germline ends. Sequencing was done on a sample of PBMCs. This receptor was identified in a boy younger than 18 in good health and CMV-seronegative. The chain combines TRBV5-6 with TRBJ1-2; D may be TRBD1 (5 bases). The CDR3 loop reads CASSLDLDSYGYTF. The CDR3 coding sequence is TGTGCCAGCAGCTTGGATTTAGACAGCTATGGCTACACCTTC.